This TCR beta chain was retrieved from a study of control samples from healthy donors and cancer patients. V shed 4 bases and J 6 bases; nucleotides not matched to a gene: 9. The length of the CDR3 is 16 residues. From germline, CDR1 is LNHDA and CDR2 SQIVND (reference sequence). Clones were read by immunoSEQ multiplex PCR, and TCRdb kept only the in-frame ones, dropping some. The data contain about 110,000 clones, approximately 82% of them singletons. This TCR derives from a young man in good health. Sequenced: blood. The chain employs TRBV19 and TRBJ2-2, with 9 bases lining up with TRBD2. The CDR3 DNA sequence: TGTGCCAGTAGTAGGGGCCGGACTAGCGTCCCCGGGGAGCTGTTTTTT. It translates to CASSRGRTSVPGELFF. Full variable domain (remainder filled in from reference TRBV19 and TRBJ2-2): DGGITQSPKYLFRKEGQNVTLSCEQNLNHDAMYWYRQDPGQGLRLIYYSQIVNDFQKGDIAEGYSVSREKKESFPLTVTSAQKNPTAFYLCASSRGRTSVPGELFFGEGSRLTVL.